The 10 T cell receptor beta chains below come from one sample, sequenced in a study of response to subunit inactivated influenza vaccine. TCRdb reprocessed the RT-PCR reads via MiXCR and lists one record per CDR3 protein. The table shows more than 600,000 distinct CDR3 sequences, with around 18% occurring only once. The specimen comprised PBMCs from blood, sampled about 5 days after vaccination. These receptors all come from a man aged 50 to 60 who received an inactivated influenza vaccine.

This clonotype was recorded a few times. The chain has TRBV5-6 and TRBJ2-3; D is unclear. The germline CDR1 and CDR2 sequences are SGHDT and YYEEEE. The ends were cut back, 0 bases at V and 3 bases at J, with 11 bases in the middle. The CDR3 is 15 residues long. The CDR3 is CASSLDPSSTDTQYF. Written as DNA, the CDR3 is TGTGCCAGCAGCTTGGATCCGTCCTCGACAGATACGCAGTATTTT.

V and J are TRBV24-1 and TRBJ2-5; 11 nucleotides agree with TRBD1. J gave up 2 bases and V 5 bases, and 6 bases lay outside the gene matches. CDR1 is KGHDR and CDR2 is SFDVKD in the germline V gene. The CDR3 is 16 amino acids. Written as DNA, the CDR3 is TGTGCCACCAGTGCCCCGGGACAGGGGGATCAAGAGACCCAGTACTTC. It is translated as CATSAPGQGDQETQYF.

This clonotype appeared a few times. The V and J genes are TRBV10-3 and TRBJ2-7; TRBD2 matches at 13 bases. J lost 3 bases, V lost 2 bases, and 4 bases had no gene match. Germline V gene data show CDR1 as ENHRY and CDR2 as SYGVKD. This CDR3 has 16 amino acids. The CDR3 DNA reads as TGTGCCATCAGTGAGCCCCGACTAGCGGGGGGCTACGAGCAGTACTTC. This codes for CAISEPRLAGGYEQYF.

The chain uses TRBV7-9 and TRBJ2-7; D call uncertain. The CDR3 spans 17 residues. The germline gives CDR1 SEHNR, CDR2 FQNEAQ (reference sequence). V was pared by 2 bases and J by 4 bases, with 21 bases between. The CDR3 DNA is TGTGCCAGCAGCTTACCGTCGGCAGTTGTCTCCCCGTACGAGCAGTACTTC. Translating it yields CASSLPSAVVSPYEQYF.

The rearrangement links TRBV3-1 to TRBJ2-1, with D unclear. This CDR3 region has 12 residues. The germline V and J ends were trimmed by 4 bases and 8 bases, with 9 bases remaining between them. Germline CDR1 reads LGHDT; CDR2 reads YNNKEL (reference sequence). The CDR3 reads CASSLVIDEQFF. Here the CDR3 DNA reads TGTGCCAGCAGCCTGGTGATAGATGAGCAGTTCTTC.

This clonotype was found a few times. The chain combines TRBV6-1 with TRBJ2-5; 10 nucleotides align to TRBD2. The CDR3 contains 17 residues. The V segment lost 6 bases and the J segment 5 bases; nucleotides outside the gene matches: 15. Germline CDR1 reads MNHNS; CDR2 reads SASEGT. The CDR3 loop reads CASSLRPSGGPMETQYF. The DNA for the CDR3 is TGTGCCAGCAGCCTACGGCCTAGCGGGGGTCCCATGGAGACCCAGTACTTC.

The sample holds a few counts of this clonotype. The chain is built from TRBV7-8 and TRBJ2-1; D is unresolved. Per the germline V gene, CDR1 is SGHVS and CDR2 is FQNEAQ. V lost 0 bases and J 7 bases, leaving 19 bases between the germline ends. This CDR3 region has 17 residues. The CDR3 nucleotides are TGTGCCAGCAGCTTAGCGACCCTAGTACGTCCTGGTAATGAGCAGTTCTTC. This encodes CASSLATLVRPGNEQFF. Looking up the rest from reference TRBV7-8 and TRBJ2-1 gives the full variable domain: GAGVSQSPRYKVAKRGQDVALRCDPISGHVSLFWYQQALGQGPEFLTYFQNEAQLDKSGLPSDRFFAERPEGSVSTLKIQRTQQEDSAVYLCASSLATLVRPGNEQFFGPGTRLTVL.

V gene TRBV5-1 combines with J gene TRBJ2-7; perhaps TRBD1 as D (6 bases). The CDR3 spans 14 residues. Looked up from germline, CDR1 is SGHRS and CDR2 is YFSETQ. With 7 bases removed from V and 5 bases from J, the gap between germline ends came to 19 bases. CDR3 loop: CASSSWQGLDEQYF. The CDR3 bases are TGCGCCAGCTCGTCTTGGCAGGGGTTGGACGAGCAGTACTTC.

The CDR3: CASSPYIWTGDSNQPQHF. The CDR3 DNA sequence: TGTGCCAGCAGTCCATATATCTGGACAGGGGATAGCAATCAGCCCCAGCATTTT. The genes are TRBV27 and TRBJ1-5; 9 positions match TRBD1. Germline CDR1 MNHEY, CDR2 SMNVEV (reference sequence). V was clipped by 5 bases and J by 0 bases; unmatched bases: 11. This CDR3 contains 18 residues.

The chain links TRBV20-1 to TRBJ1-1; D is unclear. V was trimmed by 1 base and J by 5 bases, leaving 8 bases between them. CDR3 length: 12 residues. Germline values: CDR1 DFQATT, CDR2 SNEGSKA (reference sequence). The DNA for the CDR3 is TGCAGTGCTAGAGTGCCGGGGACTGAAGCTTTCTTT. Translation: CSARVPGTEAFF.